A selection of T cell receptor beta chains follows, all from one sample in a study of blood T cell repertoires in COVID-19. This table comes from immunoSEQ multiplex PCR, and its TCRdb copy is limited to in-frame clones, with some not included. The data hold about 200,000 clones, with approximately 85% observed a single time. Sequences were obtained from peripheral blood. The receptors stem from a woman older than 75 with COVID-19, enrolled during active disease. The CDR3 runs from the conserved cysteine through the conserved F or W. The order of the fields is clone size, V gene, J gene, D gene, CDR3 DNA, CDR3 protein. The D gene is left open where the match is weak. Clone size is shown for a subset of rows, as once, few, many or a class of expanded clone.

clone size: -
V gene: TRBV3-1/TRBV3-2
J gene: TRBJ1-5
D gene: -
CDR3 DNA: TGTGCCAGCAGCCAATCTTCAGGGGGCAATCAGCCCCAGCATTTT
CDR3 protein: CASSQSSGGNQPQHF

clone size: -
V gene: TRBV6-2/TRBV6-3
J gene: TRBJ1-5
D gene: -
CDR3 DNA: TGTGCCAGCAGTTATACGGGGTACCAGCCCCAGCATTTT
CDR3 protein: CASSYTGYQPQHF

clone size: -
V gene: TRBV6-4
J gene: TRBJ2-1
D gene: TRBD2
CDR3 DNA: TGTGCCAGCAGTCCGGGAGGCGCTGGTAATGAGCAGTTCTTC
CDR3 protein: CASSPGGAGNEQFF

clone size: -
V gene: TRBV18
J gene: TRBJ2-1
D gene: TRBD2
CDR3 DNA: TGTGCCAGCTCACCCTATAGCGGGATAAATGAGCAGTTCTTC
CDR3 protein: CASSPYSGINEQFF

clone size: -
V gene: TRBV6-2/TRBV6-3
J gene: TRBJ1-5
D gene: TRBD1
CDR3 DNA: TGTGCCAGCAGTCAATCACAGGGGGCGAAACAGCCCCAGCATTTT
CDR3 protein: CASSQSQGAKQPQHF

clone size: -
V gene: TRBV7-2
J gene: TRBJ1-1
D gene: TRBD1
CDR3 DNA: TGTGCCAGCAGCTCTACAGGGGGATACACTGAAGCTTTCTTT
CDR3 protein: CASSSTGGYTEAFF

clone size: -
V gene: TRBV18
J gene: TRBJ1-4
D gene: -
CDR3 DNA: TGTGCCAGCTCACCCCCAGCAGGAGGTGAAAAACTGTTTTTT
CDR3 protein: CASSPPAGGEKLFF

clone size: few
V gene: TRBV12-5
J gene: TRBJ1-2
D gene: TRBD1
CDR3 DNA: TGTGCTAGTGGAAGAACAGGGGGCGAGGGAGGCTATGGCTACACCTTC
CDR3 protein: CASGRTGGEGGYGYTF

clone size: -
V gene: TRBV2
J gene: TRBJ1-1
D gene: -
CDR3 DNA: TGTGCCAGCAATCAGGTCCTCCTTGAAGCTTTCTTT
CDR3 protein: CASNQVLLEAFF

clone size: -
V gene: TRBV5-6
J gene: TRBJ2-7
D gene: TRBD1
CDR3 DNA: TGTGCCAGCAGGTACAGGGGGCGTCGGTCCTACGAGCAGTACTTC
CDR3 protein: CASRYRGRRSYEQYF

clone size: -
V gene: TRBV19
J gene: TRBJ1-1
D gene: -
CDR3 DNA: TGTGCCAGCGGCCGCGGGAGGAAGAACACTGAAGCTTTCTTT
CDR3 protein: CASGRGRKNTEAFF

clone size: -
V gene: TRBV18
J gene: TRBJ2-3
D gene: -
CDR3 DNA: TGTGCCAGCTCGCAGGGGGATACGCAGTATTTT
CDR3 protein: CASSQGDTQYF

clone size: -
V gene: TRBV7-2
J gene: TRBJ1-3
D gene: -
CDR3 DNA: TGTGCCAGCAGCTTAGATCGACTTCCCTCTGGAAACACCATATATTTT
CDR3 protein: CASSLDRLPSGNTIYF

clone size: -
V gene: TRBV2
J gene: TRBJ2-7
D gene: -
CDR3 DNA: TGTGCCAGCAAGGGGCGTGGGACTCGCTACGAGCAGTACTTC
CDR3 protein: CASKGRGTRYEQYF

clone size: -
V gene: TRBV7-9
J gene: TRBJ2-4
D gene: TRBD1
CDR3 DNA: TGTGCCAGCAGCTTAGGACAGGGGGAGGCTTCGGCCAAAAACATTCAGTACTTC
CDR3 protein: CASSLGQGEASAKNIQYF

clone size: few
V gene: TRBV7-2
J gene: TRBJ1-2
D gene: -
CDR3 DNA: TGTGCCAGCAGCACAGAATTCATGAACTATGGCTACACCTTC
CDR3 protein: CASSTEFMNYGYTF

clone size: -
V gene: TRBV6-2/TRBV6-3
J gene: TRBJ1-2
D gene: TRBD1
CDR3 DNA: TGTGCCAGCAGCCAGGTCCGACAGGGGGCCAGGCAAGGCTACACCTTC
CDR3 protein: CASSQVRQGARQGYTF

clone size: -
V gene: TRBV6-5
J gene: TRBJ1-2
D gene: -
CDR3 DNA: TGTGCCAGCACTGGCTTGGGAGCCTATGGCTACACCTTC
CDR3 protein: CASTGLGAYGYTF

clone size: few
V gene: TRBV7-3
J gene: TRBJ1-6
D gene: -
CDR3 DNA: TGTGCCAGCAGGGCAGGGTATAATTCACCCCTCCACTTT
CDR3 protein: CASRAGYNSPLHF

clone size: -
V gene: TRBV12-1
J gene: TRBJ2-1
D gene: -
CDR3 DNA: TGTGCCAGCAGCCCCCTATCCGGGAGGGATGAGCAGTTCTTC
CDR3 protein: CASSPLSGRDEQFF

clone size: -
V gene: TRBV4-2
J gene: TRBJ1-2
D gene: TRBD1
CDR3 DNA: TGTGCCAGCAGCCCCCGGACAGGAATCTATGGCTACACCTTC
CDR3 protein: CASSPRTGIYGYTF

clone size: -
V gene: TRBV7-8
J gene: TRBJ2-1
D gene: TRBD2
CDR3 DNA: TGTGCCAGCAGCCTATTCCGCGGACTAGCGGGGGGTAATGAGCAGTTCTTC
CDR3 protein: CASSLFRGLAGGNEQFF

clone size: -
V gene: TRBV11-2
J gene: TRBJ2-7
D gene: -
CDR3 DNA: TGTGCCAGCAGCCCCCTCGGGACACGGCAGTACTTC
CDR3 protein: CASSPLGTRQYF

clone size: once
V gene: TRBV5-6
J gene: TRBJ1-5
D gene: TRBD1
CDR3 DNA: TGTGCCAGCAGCGCCAGGACAGGGGCCCCTCAGCCCCAGCATTTT
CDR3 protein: CASSARTGAPQPQHF

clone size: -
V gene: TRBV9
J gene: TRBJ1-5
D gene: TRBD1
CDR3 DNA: TGTGCCAGCAGTGATACAGGGGATTGGAATCAGCCCCAGCATTTT
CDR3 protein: CASSDTGDWNQPQHF

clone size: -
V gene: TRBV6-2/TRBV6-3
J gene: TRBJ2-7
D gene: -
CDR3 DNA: TGTGCCAGCAGTTACTCGGGCAAGTGGCAGTACTTC
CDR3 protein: CASSYSGKWQYF

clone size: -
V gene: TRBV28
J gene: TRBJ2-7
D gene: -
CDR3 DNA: TGTGCCACTGACGACAGGCCCGTCGCGTCCTACGAGCAGTACTTC
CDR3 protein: CATDDRPVASYEQYF

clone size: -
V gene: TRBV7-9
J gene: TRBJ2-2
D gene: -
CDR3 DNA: TGTGCCAGCAGAGGAGGGGTTCAGACCGGGGAGCTGTTTTTT
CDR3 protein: CASRGGVQTGELFF

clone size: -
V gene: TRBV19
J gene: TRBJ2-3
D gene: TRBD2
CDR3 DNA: TGTGCCAGTAGTACCAGGACTAGCGGGAGCGGTGGCACAGATACGCAGTATTTT
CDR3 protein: CASSTRTSGSGGTDTQYF

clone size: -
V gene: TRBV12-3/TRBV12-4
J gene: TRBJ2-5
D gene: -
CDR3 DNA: TGTGCCAGCAGTTCCCTAGAATTGGAGACCCAGTACTTC
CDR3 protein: CASSSLELETQYF

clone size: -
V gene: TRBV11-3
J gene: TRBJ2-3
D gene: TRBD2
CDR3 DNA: TGTGCCAGCAGCAAGCGGGGGGGGCTAGATACGCAGTATTTT
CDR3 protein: CASSKRGGLDTQYF

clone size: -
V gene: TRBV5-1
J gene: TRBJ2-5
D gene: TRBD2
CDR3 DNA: TGCGCCAGCAGCTGGGGGACTAACCCGGAGACCCAGTACTTC
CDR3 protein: CASSWGTNPETQYF

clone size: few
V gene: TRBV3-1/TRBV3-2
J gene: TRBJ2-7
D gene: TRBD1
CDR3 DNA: TGTGCCAGCAGCCTATCCGGGACAGGGAGGAACGAGCAGTACTTC
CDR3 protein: CASSLSGTGRNEQYF

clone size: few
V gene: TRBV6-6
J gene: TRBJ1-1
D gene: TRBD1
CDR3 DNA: TGTGCCAGCAGTCAGGGACAGGGGGCTGAAGCTTTCTTT
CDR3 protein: CASSQGQGAEAFF

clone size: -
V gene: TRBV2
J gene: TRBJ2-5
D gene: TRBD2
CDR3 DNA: TGTGCCAGCTTGGGACTAGCGGTGAGGGAGACCCAGTACTTC
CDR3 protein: CASLGLAVRETQYF

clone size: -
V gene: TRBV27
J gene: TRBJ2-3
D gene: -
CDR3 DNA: TGTGCCAGCAGTGTAGTCAGGGGACCCACAGATACGCAGTATTTT
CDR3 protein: CASSVVRGPTDTQYF

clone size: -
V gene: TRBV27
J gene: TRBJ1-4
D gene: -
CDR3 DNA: TGTGCCAGCAGGACTTTGACAGCCTCTAATGAAAAACTGTTTTTT
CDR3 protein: CASRTLTASNEKLFF

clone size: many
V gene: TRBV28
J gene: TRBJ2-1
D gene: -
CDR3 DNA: TGTGCCAGCAGTCAAGACAGAGGCGTTCAACGTGGTGAGCAGTTCTTC
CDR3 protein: CASSQDRGVQRGEQFF

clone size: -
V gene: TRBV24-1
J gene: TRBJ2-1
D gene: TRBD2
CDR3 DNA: TGTGCCACCAGTGACTCGACTAGCGGGGGGTTATACAATGAGCAGTTCTTC
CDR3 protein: CATSDSTSGGLYNEQFF

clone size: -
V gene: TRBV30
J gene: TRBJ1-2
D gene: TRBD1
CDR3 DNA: TGTGCCTGGAGTCCTACAGGGGGCCGGAAGATCTTC
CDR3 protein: CAWSPTGGRKIF

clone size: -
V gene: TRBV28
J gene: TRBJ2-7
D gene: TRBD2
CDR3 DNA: TGTGCCAGCAGTTTCTTAGGGAGCAAGACTAGCCACGAGCAGTACTTC
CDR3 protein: CASSFLGSKTSHEQYF

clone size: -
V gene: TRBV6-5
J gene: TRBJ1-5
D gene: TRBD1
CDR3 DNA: TGTGCCAGCAGTTACTCGACAGGGCCTGTAGGGTCCCAGCATTTT
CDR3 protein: CASSYSTGPVGSQHF

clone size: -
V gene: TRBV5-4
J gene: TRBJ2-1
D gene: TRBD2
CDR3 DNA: TGTGCCAGCAGCTCCAGCGGGAGCCATAGGAACAATGAGCAGTTCTTC
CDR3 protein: CASSSSGSHRNNEQFF

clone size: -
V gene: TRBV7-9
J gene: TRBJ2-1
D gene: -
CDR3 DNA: TGTGCCAGCATCCGACCGGGGCAGCGGGTCTCCAATGAGCAGTTCTTC
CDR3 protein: CASIRPGQRVSNEQFF

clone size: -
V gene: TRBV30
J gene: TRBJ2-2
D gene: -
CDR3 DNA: TGTGCCTGGACCCACGGACTACTCACCGGGGAGCTGTTTTTT
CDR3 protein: CAWTHGLLTGELFF

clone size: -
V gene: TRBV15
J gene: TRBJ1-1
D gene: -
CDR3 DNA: TGTGCCACCAGCAGACCGAGGGCTGAAGCTTTCTTT
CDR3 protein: CATSRPRAEAFF

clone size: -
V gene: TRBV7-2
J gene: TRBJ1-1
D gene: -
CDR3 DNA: TGTGCCAGCAGCTTAGAGGGAGGCACTGAAGCTTTCTTT
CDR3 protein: CASSLEGGTEAFF

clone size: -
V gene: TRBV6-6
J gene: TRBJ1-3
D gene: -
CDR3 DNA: TGTGCCAGCAGTTACGGGGGGGCGGTAAACACCATATATTTT
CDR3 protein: CASSYGGAVNTIYF

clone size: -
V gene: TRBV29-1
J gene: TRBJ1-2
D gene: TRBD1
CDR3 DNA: TGCAGCGTAAATACCTACAGGGGGGCCAACTATGGCTACACCTTC
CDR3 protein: CSVNTYRGANYGYTF

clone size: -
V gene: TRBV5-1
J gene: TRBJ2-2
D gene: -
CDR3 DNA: TGCGCCAGCAGCTTGGTTGAGACCGGGGAGCTGTTTTTT
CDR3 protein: CASSLVETGELFF